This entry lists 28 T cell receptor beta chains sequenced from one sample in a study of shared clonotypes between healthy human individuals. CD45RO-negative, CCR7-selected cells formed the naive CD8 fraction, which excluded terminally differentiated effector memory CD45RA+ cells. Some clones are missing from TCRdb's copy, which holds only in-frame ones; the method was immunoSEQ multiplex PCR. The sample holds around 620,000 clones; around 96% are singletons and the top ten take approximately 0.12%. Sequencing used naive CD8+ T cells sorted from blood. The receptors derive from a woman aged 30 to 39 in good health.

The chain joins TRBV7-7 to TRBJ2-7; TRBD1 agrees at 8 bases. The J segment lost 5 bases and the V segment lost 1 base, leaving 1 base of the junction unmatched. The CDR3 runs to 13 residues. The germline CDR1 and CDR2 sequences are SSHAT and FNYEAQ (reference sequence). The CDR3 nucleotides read TGTGCCAGCAGCTTAGTACAGGGGGACGAGCAGTACTTC. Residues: CASSLVQGDEQYF.

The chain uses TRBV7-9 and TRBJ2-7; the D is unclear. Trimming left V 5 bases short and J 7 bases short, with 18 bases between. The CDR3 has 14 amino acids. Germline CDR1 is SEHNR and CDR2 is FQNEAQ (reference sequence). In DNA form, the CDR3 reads TGTGCCAGCAGCCCCGTTCTGCCCACCGGGGAGCAGTACTTC. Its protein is CASSPVLPTGEQYF. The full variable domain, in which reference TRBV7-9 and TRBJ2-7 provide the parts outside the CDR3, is DTGVSQNPRHKITKRGQNVTFRCDPISEHNRLYWYRQTLGQGPEFLTYFQNEAQLEKSRLLSDRFSAERPKGSFSTLEIQRTEQGDSAMYLCASSPVLPTGEQYFGPGTRLTVT.

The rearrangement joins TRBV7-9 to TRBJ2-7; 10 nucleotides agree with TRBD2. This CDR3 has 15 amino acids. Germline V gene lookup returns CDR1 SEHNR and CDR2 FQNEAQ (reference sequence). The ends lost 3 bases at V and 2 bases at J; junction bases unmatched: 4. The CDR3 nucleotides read TGTGCCAGCAGCTTTACTAGCGGGAAACCCTACGAGCAGTACTTC. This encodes CASSFTSGKPYEQYF.

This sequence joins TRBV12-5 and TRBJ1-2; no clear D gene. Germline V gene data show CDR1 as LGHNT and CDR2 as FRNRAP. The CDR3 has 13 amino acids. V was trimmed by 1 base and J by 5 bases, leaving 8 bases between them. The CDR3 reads CASGLATGYGYTF. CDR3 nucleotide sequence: TGTGCTAGTGGTTTGGCGACGGGGTATGGCTACACCTTC.

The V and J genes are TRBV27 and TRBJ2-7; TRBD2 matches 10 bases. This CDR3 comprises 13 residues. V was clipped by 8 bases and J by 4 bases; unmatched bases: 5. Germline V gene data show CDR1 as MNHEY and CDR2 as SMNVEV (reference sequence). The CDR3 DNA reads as TGTGCCAGCGGGACTAGCGAGGGATACGAGCAGTACTTC. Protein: CASGTSEGYEQYF.

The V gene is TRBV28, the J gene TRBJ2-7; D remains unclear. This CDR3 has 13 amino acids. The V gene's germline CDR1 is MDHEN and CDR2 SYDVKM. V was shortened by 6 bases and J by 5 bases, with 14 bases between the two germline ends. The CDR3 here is CASSSAGLDEQYF. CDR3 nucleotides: TGTGCCAGCAGCTCGGCAGGTTTGGACGAGCAGTACTTC.

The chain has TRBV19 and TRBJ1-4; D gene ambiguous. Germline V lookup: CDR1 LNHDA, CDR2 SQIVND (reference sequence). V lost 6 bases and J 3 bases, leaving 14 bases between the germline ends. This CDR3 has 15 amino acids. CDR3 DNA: TGTGCCAGTAGGGACTACACGAAGGCTAATGAAAAACTGTTTTTT. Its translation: CASRDYTKANEKLFF.

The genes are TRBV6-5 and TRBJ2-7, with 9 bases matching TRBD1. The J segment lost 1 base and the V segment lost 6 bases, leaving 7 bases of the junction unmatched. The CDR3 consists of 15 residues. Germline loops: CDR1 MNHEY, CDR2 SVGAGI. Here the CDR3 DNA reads TGTGCCAGCAGACCTCCGGGACAGGGTTCCTACGAGCAGTACTTC. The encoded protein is CASRPPGQGSYEQYF.

CDR3 nucleotides: TGTGCCAGCAGTGCGGGACAGGGGCACACTGAAGCTTTCTTT. Its protein is CASSAGQGHTEAFF. V usage is TRBV28 and J usage is TRBJ1-1, with TRBD1 matching over 10 bases. The J segment lost 3 bases and the V segment lost 5 bases, leaving 3 bases of the junction unmatched. Germline V gives CDR1 MDHEN, CDR2 SYDVKM. The CDR3 extends over 14 amino acids.

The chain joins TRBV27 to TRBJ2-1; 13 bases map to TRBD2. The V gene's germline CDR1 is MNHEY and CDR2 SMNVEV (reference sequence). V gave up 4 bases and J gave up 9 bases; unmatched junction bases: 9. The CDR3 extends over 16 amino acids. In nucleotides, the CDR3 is TGTGCCAGCAGTTCCGTCGGGACTAGCGGGGAAGGTGAGCAGTTCTTC. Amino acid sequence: CASSSVGTSGEGEQFF.

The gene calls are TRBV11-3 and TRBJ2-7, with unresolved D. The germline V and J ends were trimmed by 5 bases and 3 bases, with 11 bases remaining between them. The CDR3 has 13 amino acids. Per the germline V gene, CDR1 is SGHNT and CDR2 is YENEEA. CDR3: CASSPGLHYEQYF. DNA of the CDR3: TGTGCCAGCAGCCCGGGCCTGCACTACGAGCAGTACTTC.

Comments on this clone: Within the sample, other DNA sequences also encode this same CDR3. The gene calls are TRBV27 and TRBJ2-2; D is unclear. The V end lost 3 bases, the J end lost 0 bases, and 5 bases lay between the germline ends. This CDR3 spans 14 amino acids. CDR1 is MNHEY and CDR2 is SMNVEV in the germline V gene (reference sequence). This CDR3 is CASSFGTNTGELFF. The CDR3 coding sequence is TGTGCCAGCAGTTTTGGGACGAACACCGGGGAGCTGTTTTTT.

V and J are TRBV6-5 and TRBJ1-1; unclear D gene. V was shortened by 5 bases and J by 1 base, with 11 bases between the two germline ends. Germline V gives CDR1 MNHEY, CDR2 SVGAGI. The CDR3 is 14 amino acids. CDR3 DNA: TGTGCCAGCAGTGATGACGACGAGAACACTGAAGCTTTCTTT. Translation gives CASSDDDENTEAFF.

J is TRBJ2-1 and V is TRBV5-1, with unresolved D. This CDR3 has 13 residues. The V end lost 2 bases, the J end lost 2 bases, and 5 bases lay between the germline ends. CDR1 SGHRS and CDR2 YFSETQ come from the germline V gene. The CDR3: CASSFATYNEQFF. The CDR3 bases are TGCGCCAGCAGCTTCGCAACCTACAATGAGCAGTTCTTC.

CDR3 in amino acids: CASSPTQPLYEQYF. The CDR3 coding sequence is TGTGCCAGCAGTCCCACCCAGCCTCTCTACGAGCAGTACTTC. V gene TRBV7-8 combines with J gene TRBJ2-5, with D unclear. The J call may be incorrect, as the DNA end agrees better with TRBJ2-7. Germline assignment: CDR1 SGHVS and CDR2 FQNEAQ. CDR3 length equals 14 residues.

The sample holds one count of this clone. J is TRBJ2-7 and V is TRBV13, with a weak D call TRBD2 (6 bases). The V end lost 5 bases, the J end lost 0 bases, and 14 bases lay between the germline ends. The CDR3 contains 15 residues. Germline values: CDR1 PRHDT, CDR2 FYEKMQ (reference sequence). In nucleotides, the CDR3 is TGTGCCAGCAGCCTATTTGTCGGGAGCTCCTACGAGCAGTACTTC. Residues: CASSLFVGSSYEQYF.

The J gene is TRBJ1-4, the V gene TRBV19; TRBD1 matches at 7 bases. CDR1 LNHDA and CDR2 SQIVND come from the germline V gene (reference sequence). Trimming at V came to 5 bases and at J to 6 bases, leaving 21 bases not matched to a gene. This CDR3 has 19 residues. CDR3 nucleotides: TGTGCCAGTAGTCCGATGACAGGGACGGAAGACTGGCTGGATGAAAAACTGTTTTTT. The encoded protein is CASSPMTGTEDWLDEKLFF.

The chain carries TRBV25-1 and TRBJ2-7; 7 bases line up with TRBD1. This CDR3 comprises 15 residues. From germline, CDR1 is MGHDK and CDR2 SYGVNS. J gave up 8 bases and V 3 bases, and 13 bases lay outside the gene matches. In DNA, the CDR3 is TGTGCCAGCAGTGACATACAGGGGTCCGGCATCCAGCAGTACTTC. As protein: CASSDIQGSGIQQYF.

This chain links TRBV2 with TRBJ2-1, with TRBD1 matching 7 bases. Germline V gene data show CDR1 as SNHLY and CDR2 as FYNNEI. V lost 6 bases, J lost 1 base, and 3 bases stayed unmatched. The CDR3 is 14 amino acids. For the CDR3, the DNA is TGTGCCAGCAGCTTGGGACAGTCCTACAATGAGCAGTTCTTC. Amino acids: CASSLGQSYNEQFF.

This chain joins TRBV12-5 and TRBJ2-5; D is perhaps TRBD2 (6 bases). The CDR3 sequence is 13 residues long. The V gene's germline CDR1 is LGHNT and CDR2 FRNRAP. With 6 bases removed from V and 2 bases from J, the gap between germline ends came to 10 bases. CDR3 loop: CASGFSGQETQYF. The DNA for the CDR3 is TGTGCTAGTGGCTTTAGCGGACAAGAGACCCAGTACTTC.

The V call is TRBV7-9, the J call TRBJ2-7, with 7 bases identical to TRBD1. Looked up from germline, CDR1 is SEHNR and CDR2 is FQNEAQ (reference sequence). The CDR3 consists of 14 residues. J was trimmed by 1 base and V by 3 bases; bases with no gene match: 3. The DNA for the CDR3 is TGTGCCAGCAGCTTCTCGACAGGGTCCTACGAGCAGTACTTC. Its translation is CASSFSTGSYEQYF.

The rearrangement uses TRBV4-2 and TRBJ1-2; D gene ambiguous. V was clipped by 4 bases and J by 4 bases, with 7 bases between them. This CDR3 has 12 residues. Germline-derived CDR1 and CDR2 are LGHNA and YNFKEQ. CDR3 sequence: CASSPSAYGYTF. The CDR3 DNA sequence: TGTGCCAGCAGCCCATCCGCCTATGGCTACACCTTC.

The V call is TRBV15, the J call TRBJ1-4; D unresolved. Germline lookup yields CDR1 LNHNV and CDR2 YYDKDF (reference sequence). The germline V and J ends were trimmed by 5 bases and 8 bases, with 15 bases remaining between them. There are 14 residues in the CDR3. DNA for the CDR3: TGTGCCACCAGCGAGGGTGGAGTGCGCGAAAAACTGTTTTTT. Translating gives CATSEGGVREKLFF.

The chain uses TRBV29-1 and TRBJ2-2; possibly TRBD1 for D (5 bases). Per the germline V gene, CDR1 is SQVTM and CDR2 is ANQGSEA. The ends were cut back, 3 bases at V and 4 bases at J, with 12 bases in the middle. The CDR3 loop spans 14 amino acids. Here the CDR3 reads CSVEPGKGTGELFF. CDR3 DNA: TGCAGCGTTGAGCCAGGGAAGGGCACCGGGGAGCTGTTTTTT.

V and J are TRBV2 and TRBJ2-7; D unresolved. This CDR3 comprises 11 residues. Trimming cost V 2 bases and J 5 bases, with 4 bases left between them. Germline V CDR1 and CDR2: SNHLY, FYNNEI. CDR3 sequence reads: CASSEYDEQYF. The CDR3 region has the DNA TGTGCCAGCAGTGAATATGACGAGCAGTACTTC.

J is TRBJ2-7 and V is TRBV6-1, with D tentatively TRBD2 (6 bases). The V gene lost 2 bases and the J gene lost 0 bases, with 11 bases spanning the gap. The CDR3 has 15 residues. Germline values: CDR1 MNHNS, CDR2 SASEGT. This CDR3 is CASSEFGGASYEQYF. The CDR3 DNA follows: TGTGCCAGCAGTGAATTTGGCGGGGCCTCCTACGAGCAGTACTTC.

The CDR3 region is CANILSTQETQYF. CDR3 bases: TGTGCCAACATACTCAGTACCCAAGAGACCCAGTACTTC. This chain connects TRBV28 to TRBJ2-5; D remains unclear. Germline CDR1 reads MDHEN; CDR2 reads SYDVKM. CDR3 length: 13 residues. With 10 bases removed from V and 1 base from J, the gap between germline ends came to 13 bases.

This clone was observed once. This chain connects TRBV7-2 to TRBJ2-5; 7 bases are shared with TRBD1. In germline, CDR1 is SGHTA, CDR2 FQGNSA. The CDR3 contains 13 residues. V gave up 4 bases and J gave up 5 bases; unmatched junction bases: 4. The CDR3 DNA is TGTGCCAGCAGCTCATCCAGGGGGGAGACCCAGTACTTC. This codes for CASSSSRGETQYF.